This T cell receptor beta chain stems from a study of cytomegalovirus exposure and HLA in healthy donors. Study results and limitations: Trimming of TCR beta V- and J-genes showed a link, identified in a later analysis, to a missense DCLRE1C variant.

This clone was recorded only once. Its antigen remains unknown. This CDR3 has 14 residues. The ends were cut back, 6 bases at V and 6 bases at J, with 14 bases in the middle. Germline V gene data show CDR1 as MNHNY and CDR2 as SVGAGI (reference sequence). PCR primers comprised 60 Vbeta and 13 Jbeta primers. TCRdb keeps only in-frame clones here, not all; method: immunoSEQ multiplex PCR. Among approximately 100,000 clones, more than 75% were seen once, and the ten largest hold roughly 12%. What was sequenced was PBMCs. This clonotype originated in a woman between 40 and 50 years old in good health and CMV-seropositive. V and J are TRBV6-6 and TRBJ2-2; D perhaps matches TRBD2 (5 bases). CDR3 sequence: CASSIGGFAGELFF. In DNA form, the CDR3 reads TGTGCCAGCAGCATAGGAGGTTTCGCCGGGGAGCTGTTTTTT.